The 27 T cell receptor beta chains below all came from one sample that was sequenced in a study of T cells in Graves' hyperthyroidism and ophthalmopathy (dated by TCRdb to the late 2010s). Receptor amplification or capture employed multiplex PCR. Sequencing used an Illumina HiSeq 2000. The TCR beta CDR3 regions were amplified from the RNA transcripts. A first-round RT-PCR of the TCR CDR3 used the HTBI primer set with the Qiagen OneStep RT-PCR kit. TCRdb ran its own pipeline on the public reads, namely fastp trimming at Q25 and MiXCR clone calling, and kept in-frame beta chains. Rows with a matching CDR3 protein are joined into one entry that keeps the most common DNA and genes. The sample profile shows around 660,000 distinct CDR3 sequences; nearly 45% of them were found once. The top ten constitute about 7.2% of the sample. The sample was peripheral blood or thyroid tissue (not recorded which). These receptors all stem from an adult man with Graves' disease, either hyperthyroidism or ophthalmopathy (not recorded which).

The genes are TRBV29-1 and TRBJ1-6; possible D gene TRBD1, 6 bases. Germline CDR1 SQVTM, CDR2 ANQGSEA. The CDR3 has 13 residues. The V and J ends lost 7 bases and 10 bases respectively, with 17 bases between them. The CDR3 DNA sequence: TGCAGCGCCGGGGAGGCAGGGGACTCACCCCTCCACTTT. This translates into CSAGEAGDSPLHF.

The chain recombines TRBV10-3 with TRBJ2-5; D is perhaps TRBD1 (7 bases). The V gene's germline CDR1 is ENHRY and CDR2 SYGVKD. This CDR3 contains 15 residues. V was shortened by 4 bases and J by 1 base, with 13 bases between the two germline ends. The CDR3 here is CAISGRGDIQETQYF. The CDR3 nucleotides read TGTGCCATCAGTGGCAGGGGGGACATCCAAGAGACCCAGTACTTC.

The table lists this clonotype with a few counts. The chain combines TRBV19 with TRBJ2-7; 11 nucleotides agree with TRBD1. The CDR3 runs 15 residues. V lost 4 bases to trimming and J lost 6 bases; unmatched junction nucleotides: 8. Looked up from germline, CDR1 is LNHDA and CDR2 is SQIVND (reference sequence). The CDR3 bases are TGTGCCAGTAGTAGGGAAGGACAGGGGGCGGGCGAGCAGTACTTC. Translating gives CASSREGQGAGEQYF. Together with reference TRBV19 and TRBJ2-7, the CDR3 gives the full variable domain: DGGITQSPKYLFRKEGQNVTLSCEQNLNHDAMYWYRQDPGQGLRLIYYSQIVNDFQKGDIAEGYSVSREKKESFPLTVTSAQKNPTAFYLCASSREGQGAGEQYFGPGTRLTVT.

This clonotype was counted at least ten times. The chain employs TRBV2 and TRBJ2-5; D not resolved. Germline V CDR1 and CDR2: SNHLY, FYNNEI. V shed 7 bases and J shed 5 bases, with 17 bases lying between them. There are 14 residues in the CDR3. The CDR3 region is CASTKSSMAETQYF. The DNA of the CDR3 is TGTGCCAGCACCAAATCCTCCATGGCGGAGACCCAGTACTTC. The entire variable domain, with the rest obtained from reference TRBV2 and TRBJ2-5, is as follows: EPEVTQTPSHQVTQMGQEVILRCVPISNHLYFYWYRQILGQKVEFLVSFYNNEISEKSEIFDDQFSVERPDGSNFTLKIRSTKLEDSAMYFCASTKSSMAETQYFGPGTRLLVL.

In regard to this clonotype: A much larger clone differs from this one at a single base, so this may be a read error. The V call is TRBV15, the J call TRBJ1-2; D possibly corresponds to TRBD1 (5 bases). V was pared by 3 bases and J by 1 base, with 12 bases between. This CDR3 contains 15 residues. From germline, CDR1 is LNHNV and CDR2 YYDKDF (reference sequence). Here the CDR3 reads CATSRNIQDNYGYTF. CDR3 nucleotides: TGTGCCACCAGCAGGAACATACAGGATAACTATGGCTACACCTTC.

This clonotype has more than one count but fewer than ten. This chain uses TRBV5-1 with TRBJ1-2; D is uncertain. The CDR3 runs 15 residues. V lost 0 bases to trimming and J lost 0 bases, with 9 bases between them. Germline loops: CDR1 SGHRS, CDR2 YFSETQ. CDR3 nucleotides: TGCGCCAGCAGCTTGGGACATACTACTAACTATGGCTACACCTTC. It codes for CASSLGHTTNYGYTF.

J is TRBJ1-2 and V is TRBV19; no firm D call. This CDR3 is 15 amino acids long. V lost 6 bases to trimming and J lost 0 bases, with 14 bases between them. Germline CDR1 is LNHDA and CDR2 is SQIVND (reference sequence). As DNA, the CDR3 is TGTGCCAGTAGCCCATATTCGCTACCTAACTATGGCTACACCTTC. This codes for CASSPYSLPNYGYTF.

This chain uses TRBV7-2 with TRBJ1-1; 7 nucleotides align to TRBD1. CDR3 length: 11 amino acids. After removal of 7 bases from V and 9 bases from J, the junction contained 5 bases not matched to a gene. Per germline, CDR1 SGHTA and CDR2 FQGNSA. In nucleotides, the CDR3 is TGTGCCAGCACCGGACAGGTAAAAGCTTTCTTT. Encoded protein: CASTGQVKAFF.

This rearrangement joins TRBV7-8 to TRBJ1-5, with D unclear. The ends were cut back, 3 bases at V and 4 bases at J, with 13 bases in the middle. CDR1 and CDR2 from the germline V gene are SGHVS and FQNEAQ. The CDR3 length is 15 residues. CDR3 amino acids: CASSLGPGLNQPQHF. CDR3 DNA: TGTGCCAGCAGCTTGGGCCCTGGACTTAATCAGCCCCAGCATTTT.

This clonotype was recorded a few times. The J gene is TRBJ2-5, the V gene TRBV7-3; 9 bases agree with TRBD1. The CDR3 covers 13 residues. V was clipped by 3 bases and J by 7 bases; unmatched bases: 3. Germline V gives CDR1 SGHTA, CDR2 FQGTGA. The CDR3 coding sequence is TGTGCCAGCAGCTTGACGGGACAGGGGACCCAGTACTTC. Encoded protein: CASSLTGQGTQYF.

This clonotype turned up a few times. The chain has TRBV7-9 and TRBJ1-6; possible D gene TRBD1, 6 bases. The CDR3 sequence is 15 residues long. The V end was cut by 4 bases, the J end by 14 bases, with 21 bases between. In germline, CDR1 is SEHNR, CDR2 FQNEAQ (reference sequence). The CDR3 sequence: CASSYGKGDLQSLHF. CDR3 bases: TGTGCCAGCAGCTACGGGAAGGGGGACCTTCAGTCCCTCCACTTT.

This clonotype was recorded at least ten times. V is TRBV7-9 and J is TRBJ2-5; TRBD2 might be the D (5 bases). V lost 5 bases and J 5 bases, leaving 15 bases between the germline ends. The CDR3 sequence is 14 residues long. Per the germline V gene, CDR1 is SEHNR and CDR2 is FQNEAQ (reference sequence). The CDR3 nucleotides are TGTGCCAGCAGCGTGTCGGGATTCGGTGAGACCCAGTACTTC. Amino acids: CASSVSGFGETQYF. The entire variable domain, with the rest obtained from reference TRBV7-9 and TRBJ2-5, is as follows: DTGVSQNPRHKITKRGQNVTFRCDPISEHNRLYWYRQTLGQGPEFLTYFQNEAQLEKSRLLSDRFSAERPKGSFSTLEIQRTEQGDSAMYLCASSVSGFGETQYFGPGTRLLVL.

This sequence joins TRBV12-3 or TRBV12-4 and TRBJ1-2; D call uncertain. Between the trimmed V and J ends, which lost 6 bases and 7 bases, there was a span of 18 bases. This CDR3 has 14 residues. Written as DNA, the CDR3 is TGTGCCAGCAGCCACCCCCTCAAGGGTCGTGGCTACACCTTC. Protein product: CASSHPLKGRGYTF.

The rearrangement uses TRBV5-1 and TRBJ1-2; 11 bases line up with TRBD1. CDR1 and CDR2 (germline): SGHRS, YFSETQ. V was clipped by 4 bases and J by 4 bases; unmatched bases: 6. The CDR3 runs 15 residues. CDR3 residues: CASSRGQGGSYGYTF. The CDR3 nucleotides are TGCGCCAGCAGCCGGGGACAGGGGGGTTCCTATGGCTACACCTTC.

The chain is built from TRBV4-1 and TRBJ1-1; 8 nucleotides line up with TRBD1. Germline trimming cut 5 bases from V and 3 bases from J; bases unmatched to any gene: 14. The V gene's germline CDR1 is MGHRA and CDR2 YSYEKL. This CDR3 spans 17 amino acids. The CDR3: CASSTRPGGWSDTEAFF. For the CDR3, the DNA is TGCGCCAGCAGCACACGACCAGGGGGCTGGTCGGACACTGAAGCTTTCTTT.

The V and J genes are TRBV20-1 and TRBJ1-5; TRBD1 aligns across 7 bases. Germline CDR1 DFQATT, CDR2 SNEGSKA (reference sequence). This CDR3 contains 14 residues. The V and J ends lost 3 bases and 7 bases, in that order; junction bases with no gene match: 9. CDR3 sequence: CSASPQGLEQPQHF. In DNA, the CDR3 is TGCAGTGCTAGCCCACAGGGGTTGGAACAGCCCCAGCATTTT.

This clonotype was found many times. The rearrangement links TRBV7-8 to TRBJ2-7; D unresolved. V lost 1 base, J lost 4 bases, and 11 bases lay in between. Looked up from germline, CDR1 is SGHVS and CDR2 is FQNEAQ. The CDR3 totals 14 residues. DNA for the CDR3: TGTGCCAGCAGCTTAGGGTGGACCGCTTACGAGCAGTACTTC. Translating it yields CASSLGWTAYEQYF.

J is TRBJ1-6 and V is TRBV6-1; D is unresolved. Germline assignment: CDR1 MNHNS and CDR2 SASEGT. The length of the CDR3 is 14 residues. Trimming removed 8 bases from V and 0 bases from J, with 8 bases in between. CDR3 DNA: TGTGCCAGCGGAACCAGCTCCTATAATTCACCCCTCCACTTT. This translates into CASGTSSYNSPLHF.

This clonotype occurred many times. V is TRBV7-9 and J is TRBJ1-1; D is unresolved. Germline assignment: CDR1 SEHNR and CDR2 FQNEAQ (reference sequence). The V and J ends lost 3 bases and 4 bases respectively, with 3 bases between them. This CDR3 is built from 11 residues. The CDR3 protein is CASSLFTEAFF. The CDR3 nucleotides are TGTGCCAGCAGCTTGTTCACTGAAGCTTTCTTT.

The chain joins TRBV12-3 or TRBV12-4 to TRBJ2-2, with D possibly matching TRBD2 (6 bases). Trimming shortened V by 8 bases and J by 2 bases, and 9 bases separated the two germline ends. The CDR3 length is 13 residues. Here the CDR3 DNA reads TGTGCCAGCCGGGACTTTAACACCGGGGAGCTGTTTTTT. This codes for CASRDFNTGELFF.

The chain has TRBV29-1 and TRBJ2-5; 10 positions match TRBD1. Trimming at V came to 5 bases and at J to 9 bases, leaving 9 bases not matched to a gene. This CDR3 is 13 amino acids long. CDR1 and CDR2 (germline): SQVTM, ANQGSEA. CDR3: CSVRTGTGEAQYF. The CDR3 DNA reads TGCAGCGTTAGGACCGGGACAGGGGAAGCCCAGTACTTC.

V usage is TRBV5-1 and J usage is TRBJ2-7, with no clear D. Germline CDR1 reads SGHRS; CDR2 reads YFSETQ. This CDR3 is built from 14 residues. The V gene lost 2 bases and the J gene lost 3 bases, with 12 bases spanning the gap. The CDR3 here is CASSFGDTNYEQYF. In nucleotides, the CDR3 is TGCGCCAGCAGCTTTGGGGATACCAACTACGAGCAGTACTTC.

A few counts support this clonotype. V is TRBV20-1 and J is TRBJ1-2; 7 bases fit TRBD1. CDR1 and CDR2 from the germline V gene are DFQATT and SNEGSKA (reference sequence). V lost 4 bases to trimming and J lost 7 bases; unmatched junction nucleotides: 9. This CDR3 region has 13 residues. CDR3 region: CSATGQRLSGYTF. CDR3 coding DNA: TGCAGTGCTACGGGACAGCGATTAAGTGGCTACACCTTC.

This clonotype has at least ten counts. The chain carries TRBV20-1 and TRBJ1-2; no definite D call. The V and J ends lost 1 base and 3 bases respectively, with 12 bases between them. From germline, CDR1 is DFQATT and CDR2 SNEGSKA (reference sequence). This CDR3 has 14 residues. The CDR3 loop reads CSARAQLPDYGYTF. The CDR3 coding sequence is TGCAGTGCTAGAGCCCAGCTTCCAGACTATGGCTACACCTTC.

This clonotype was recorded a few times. CDR3 sequence: CASSMSDRGVDEKLFF. The DNA for the CDR3 is TGTGCCAGCAGTATGTCGGACAGGGGAGTTGATGAAAAACTGTTTTTT. This chain joins TRBV7-9 and TRBJ1-4, with 9 nucleotides matching TRBD1. CDR1 SEHNR and CDR2 FQNEAQ come from the germline V gene (reference sequence). This CDR3 is built from 16 residues. V was pared by 6 bases and J by 6 bases, with 11 bases of the junction left unmatched. Using reference TRBV7-9 and TRBJ1-4 for the parts outside the CDR3, the full variable domain is DTGVSQNPRHKITKRGQNVTFRCDPISEHNRLYWYRQTLGQGPEFLTYFQNEAQLEKSRLLSDRFSAERPKGSFSTLEIQRTEQGDSAMYLCASSMSDRGVDEKLFFGSGTQLSVL.

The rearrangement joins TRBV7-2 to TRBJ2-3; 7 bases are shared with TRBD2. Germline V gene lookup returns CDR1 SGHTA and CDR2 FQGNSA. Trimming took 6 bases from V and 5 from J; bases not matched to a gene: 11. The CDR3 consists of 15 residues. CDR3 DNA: TGTGCCAGCAGATCTTTCGGGGGGAGTGGAGATACGCAGTATTTT. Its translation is CASRSFGGSGDTQYF.

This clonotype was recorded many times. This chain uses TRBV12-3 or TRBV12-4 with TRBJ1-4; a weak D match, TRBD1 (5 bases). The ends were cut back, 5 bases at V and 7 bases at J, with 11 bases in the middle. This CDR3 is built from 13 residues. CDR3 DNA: TGTGCCAGCAGTCCGGGGGTAGGTGAAAAACTGTTTTTT. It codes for CASSPGVGEKLFF.